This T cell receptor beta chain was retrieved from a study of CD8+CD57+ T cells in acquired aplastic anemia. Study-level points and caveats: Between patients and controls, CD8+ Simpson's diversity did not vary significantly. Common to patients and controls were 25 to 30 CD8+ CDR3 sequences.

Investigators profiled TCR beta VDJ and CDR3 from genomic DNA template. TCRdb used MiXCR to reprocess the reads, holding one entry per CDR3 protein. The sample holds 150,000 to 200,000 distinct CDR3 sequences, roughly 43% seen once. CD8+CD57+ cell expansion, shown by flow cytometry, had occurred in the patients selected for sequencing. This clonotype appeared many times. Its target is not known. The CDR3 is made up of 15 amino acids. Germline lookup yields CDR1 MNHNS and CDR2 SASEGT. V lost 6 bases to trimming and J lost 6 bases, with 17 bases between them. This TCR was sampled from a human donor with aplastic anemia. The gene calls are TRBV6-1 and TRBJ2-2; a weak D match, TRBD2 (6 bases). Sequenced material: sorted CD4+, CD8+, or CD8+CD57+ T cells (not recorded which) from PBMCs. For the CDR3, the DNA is TGTGCCAGCAGCCAGACTAGTTGGATGTCCGGGGAGCTGTTTTTT. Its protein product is CASSQTSWMSGELFF.